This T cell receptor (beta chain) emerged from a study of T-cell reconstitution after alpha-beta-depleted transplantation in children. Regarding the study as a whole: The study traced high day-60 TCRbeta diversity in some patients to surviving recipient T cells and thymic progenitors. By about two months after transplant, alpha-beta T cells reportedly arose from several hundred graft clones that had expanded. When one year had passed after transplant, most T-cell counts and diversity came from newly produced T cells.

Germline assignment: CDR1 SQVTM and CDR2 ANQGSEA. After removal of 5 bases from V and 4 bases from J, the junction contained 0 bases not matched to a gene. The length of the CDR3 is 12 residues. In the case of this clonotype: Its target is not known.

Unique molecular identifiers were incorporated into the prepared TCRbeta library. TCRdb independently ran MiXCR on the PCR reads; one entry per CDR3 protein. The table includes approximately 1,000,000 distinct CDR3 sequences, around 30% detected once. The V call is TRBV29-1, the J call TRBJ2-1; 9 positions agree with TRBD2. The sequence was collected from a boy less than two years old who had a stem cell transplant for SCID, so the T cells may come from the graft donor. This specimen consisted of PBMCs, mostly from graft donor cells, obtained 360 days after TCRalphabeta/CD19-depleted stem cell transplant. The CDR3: CSVSGGYNEQFF. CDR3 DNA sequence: TGCAGCGTTAGCGGGGGGTACAATGAGCAGTTCTTC.